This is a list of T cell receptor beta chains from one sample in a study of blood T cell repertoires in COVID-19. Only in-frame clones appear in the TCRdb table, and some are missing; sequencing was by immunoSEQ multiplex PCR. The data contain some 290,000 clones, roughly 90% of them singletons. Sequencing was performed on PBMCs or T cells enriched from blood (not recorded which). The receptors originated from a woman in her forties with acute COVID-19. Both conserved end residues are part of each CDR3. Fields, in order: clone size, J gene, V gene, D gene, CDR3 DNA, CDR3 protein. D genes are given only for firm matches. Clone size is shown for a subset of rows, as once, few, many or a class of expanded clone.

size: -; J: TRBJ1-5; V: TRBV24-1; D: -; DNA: TGTGCCACCAGTGATGGCGGGCCCCAGCCCCAGCATTTT; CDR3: CATSDGGPQPQHF
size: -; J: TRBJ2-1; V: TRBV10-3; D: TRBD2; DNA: TGTGCCATCAGTGTAGGTTCCGGACTAGCGGCTTATGAGCAGTTCTTC; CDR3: CAISVGSGLAAYEQFF
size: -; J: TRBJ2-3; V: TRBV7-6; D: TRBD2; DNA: TGTGCCAGCAGCTTGGTGGCTAGCGGGGGCACAGATACGCAGTATTTT; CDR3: CASSLVASGGTDTQYF
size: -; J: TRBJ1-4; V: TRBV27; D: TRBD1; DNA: TGTGCCAGCAGCCCACAGGGGGCGCTGAATGAAAAACTGTTTTTT; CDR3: CASSPQGALNEKLFF
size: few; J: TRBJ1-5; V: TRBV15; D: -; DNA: TGTGCCACCAGCAGAGAGAGGGGGGGACAGCCCCAGCATTTT; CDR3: CATSRERGGQPQHF
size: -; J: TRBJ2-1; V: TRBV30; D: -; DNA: TGTGCCTGGAATACTAGTCCTGAGCAGTTCTTC; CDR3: CAWNTSPEQFF
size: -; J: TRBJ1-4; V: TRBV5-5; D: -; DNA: TGTGCCAGCAGCTTGCATCTAGATGAAAAACTGTTTTTT; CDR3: CASSLHLDEKLFF
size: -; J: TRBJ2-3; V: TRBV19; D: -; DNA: TGTGCCAGTAGTATAGGTAATCCCCGCACAGATACGCAGTATTTT; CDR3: CASSIGNPRTDTQYF
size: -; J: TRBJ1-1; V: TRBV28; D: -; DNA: TGTGCCATCGGGGTCAACACTGAAGCTTTCTTT; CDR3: CAIGVNTEAFF
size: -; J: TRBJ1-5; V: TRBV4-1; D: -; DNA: TGCGCCAGCAGCCAAGATCACACGCAGTGGCGGGATAGCAATCAGCCCCAGCATTTT; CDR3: CASSQDHTQWRDSNQPQHF
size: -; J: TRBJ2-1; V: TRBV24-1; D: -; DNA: TGTGCCACCAGTGATTTCCCGACAACCAACGCCTACAATGAGCAGTTCTTC; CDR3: CATSDFPTTNAYNEQFF
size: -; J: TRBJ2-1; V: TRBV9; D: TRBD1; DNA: TGTGCCAGCAGCCCCCAGACAGGGGGCCATTACAATGAGCAGTTCTTC; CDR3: CASSPQTGGHYNEQFF
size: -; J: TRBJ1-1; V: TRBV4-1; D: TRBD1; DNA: TGCGCCAGCAGCCAGTCCGGGACAGGGGGAACTGAAGCTTTCTTT; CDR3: CASSQSGTGGTEAFF
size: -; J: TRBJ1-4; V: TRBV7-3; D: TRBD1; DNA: TGTGCCAGCAGCTTACGGACAGGGTCAGGGGTGGCAACTAATGAAAAACTGTTTTTT; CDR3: CASSLRTGSGVATNEKLFF
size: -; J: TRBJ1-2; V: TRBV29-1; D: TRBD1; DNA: TGCAGCGTTGAACTGGTATCACAGGGGAACGGCTACACCTTC; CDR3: CSVELVSQGNGYTF
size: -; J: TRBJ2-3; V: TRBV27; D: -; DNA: TGTGCCAGCAGGGAAAGGGGTCGCACAGATACGCAGTATTTT; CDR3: CASRERGRTDTQYF
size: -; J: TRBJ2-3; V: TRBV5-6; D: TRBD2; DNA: TGTGCCAGCAGCGGACTAGCGGTCACAGATACGCAGTATTTT; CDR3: CASSGLAVTDTQYF
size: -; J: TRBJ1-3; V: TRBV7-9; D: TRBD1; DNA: TGTGCCAGCAGCTTAGCGGGACAGGGTACTGGAAACACCATATATTTT; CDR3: CASSLAGQGTGNTIYF
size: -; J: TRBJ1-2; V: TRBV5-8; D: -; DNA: TGTGCCAGCAGCTACCCAAGGGGTAACTATGGCTACACCTTC; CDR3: CASSYPRGNYGYTF
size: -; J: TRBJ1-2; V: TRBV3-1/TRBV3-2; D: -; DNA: TGTGCCAGCAGCCAACTTCCCGGGGTGGGTGGCTACACCTTC; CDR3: CASSQLPGVGGYTF
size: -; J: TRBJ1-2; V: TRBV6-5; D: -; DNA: TGTGCCAGCAGTCACGACAGCCCAAGTGGCTACACCTTC; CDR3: CASSHDSPSGYTF
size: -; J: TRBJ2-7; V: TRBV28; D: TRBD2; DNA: TGTGCCAGCAGCCGGGTAGCGGGGGGTTACGAGCAGTACTTC; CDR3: CASSRVAGGYEQYF
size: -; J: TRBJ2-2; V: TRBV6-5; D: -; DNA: TGTGCCAGCAGTTACTCCCAGTTCGCGAACACCGGGGAGCTGTTTTTT; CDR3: CASSYSQFANTGELFF
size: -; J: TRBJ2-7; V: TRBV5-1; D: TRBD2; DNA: TGCGCCAGCAGGCGGGAGTCGAGCTACGAGCAGTACTTC; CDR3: CASRRESSYEQYF
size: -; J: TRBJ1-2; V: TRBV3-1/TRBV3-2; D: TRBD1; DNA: TGTGCCAGCAGCCAAGGGACAGGGTACTCTTATAACTATGGCTACACCTTC; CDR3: CASSQGTGYSYNYGYTF
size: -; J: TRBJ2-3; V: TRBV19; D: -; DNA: TGTGCCAGTAGTACTACAGGGTCAGATACGCAGTATTTT; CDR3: CASSTTGSDTQYF
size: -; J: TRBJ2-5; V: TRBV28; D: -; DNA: TGTGCCAGCAGTTTTGACCGAACAAAGGGGGAGACCCAGTACTTC; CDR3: CASSFDRTKGETQYF
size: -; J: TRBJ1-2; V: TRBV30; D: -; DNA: TGTGCCTGGACCGCAGGGAAGTATGGCTACACCTTC; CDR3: CAWTAGKYGYTF
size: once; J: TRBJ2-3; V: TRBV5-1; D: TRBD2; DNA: TGCGCCAGCAGCTTTAGGAGCGGGGGCACAGATACGCAGTATTTT; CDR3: CASSFRSGGTDTQYF
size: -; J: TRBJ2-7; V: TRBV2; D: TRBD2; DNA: TGTGCCAGCAGGATTAGCGGGGGATTGGGGGAGCAGTACTTC; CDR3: CASRISGGLGEQYF
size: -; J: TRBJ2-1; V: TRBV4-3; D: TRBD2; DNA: TGCGCCAGCAGCCAGCGGGGGAGCCAGAATGAGCAGTTCTTC; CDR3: CASSQRGSQNEQFF
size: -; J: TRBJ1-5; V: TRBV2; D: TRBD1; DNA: TGTGCCAGCAGAGAACAGGGGGCGTTTAGCAATCAGCCCCAGCATTTT; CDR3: CASREQGAFSNQPQHF
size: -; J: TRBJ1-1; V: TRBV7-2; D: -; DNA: TGTGCCAGCAGCGCTTTTCGCGGCCGAGAGGCTTTCTTT; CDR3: CASSAFRGREAFF
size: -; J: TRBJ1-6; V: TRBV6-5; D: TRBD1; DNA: TGTGCCAGCAGTCGAACAGGGGACTCACCCCTCCACTTT; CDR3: CASSRTGDSPLHF
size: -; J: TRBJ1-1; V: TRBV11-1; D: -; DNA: TGTGCCAGCAGCCAATCAGAAGAAGCTTTCTTT; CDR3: CASSQSEEAFF
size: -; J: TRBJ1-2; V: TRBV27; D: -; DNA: TGTGCCAGCAGTAATCACAGGGAGTCGGATGGCTACACCTTC; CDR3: CASSNHRESDGYTF
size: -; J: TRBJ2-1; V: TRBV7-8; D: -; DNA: TGTGCCAGCAGCCCTGGTGGGGGCTCGCAGTTCTTC; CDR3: CASSPGGGSQFF
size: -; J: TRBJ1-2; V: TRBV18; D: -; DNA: TGTGCCAGCTCACCCCGGGAGCCCTATGGCTACACCTTC; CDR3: CASSPREPYGYTF
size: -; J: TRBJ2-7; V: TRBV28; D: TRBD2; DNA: TGTGCCAGCAGTTCAACCGGGCTTAGTGGGGGGGGATACGAGCAGTACTTC; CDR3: CASSSTGLSGGGYEQYF
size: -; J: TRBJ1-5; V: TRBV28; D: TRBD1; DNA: TGTGCCAGCACTAGGGACAGGTTAGATAGCAATCAGCCCCAGCATTTT; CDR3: CASTRDRLDSNQPQHF